Listed below are T cell receptor beta chains from one sample, sequenced in a study of identical twins. MiXCR, applied by TCRdb to the 5' RACE reads, yields one record per CDR3 protein. The repertoire holds about 900,000 distinct CDR3 sequences, with 9% to 15% as singletons. These data were likewise used in another study, on yellow fever vaccine responses in identical twins.

The sequencing sample was made of PBMCs. The origin of the receptors is a young woman in good health. Each CDR3 is given with its conserved first and last residue. The order of the fields is J gene, clone size, D gene, V gene, CDR3 protein, CDR3 DNA. D genes are given only for firm matches. A clone size is listed for some rows: how often the clone was seen (once, few, many), or a class if it is expanded.

TRBJ2-1 many TRBD2 TRBV12-3/TRBV12-4 CASRKIAGGSNEQFF TGTGCCAGCAGGAAGATAGCGGGAGGCTCGAATGAGCAGTTCTTC
TRBJ1-2 few . TRBV7-2 CASSFYYEGYTF TGTGCCAGCAGTTTCTACTATGAAGGCTACACCTTC
TRBJ2-1 few . TRBV18 CASSPPVRSYNEQFF TGTGCCAGCTCACCCCCTGTCCGGTCCTACAATGAGCAGTTCTTC
TRBJ1-4 few . TRBV7-9 CASSLDPPRQDLGKLFF TGTGCCAGCAGCTTAGACCCCCCCCGGCAGGACCTCGGGAAACTGTTTTTT
TRBJ2-5 many . TRBV20-1 CSASRPKGTQYF TGCAGTGCTAGCCGGCCCAAAGGGACCCAGTACTTC
TRBJ1-5 few . TRBV6-5 CASSYSEEGVQPQHF TGTGCCAGCAGTTACTCCGAGGAGGGAGTACAGCCCCAGCATTTT
TRBJ2-3 few . TRBV5-5 CASSLQGPDTQYF TGTGCCAGCAGCTTACAGGGACCAGATACGCAGTATTTT
TRBJ1-1 . . TRBV10-3 CAISERVNTEAFF TGTGCCATCAGTGAACGGGTGAACACTGAAGCTTTCTTT
TRBJ1-1 many TRBD1 TRBV6-5 CASSSDRVVTEAFF TGTGCCAGCAGTTCGGACAGGGTCGTTACTGAAGCTTTCTTT
TRBJ2-7 many . TRBV7-8 CASSRRVDSPYEQYF TGTGCCAGCAGTCGTAGGGTCGACAGCCCCTACGAGCAGTACTTC
TRBJ1-1 . . TRBV3-1 CASSLRGSQGLEAFF TGTGCCAGCAGCCTGAGAGGCTCTCAGGGACTTGAAGCTTTCTTT
TRBJ1-5 many TRBD1 TRBV12-3/TRBV12-4 CASSTGGGTYQPQHF TGTGCCAGCAGTACAGGGGGTGGTACTTATCAGCCCCAGCATTTT
TRBJ2-1 . . TRBV6-5 CASSYASQGGEQFF TGTGCCAGCAGTTACGCCTCACAGGGAGGTGAGCAGTTCTTC
TRBJ2-7 many . TRBV7-2 CASSQIYGPSYEQYF TGTGCCAGCAGCCAGATCTATGGTCCTTCCTACGAGCAGTACTTC
TRBJ2-1 . . TRBV4-1 CASSGVTWGNEQFF TGCGCCAGCTCGGGGGTCACCTGGGGCAATGAGCAGTTCTTC
TRBJ2-1 . TRBD2 TRBV3-1 CASSPPAGGINEQFF TGTGCCAGCAGCCCCCCAGCGGGGGGAATAAATGAGCAGTTCTTC
TRBJ2-3 . . TRBV12-3/TRBV12-4 CASSLGPRNTQYF TGTGCCAGCAGTTTAGGTCCGCGTAATACGCAGTATTTT
TRBJ2-5 . TRBD1 TRBV15 CATSRVQVGTEETQYF TGTGCCACCAGCAGAGTTCAGGTGGGGACAGAAGAGACCCAGTACTTC
TRBJ1-5 . . TRBV20-1 CSARVSRAFSNQPQHF TGCAGTGCTAGAGTCTCACGGGCTTTTAGCAATCAGCCCCAGCATTTT
TRBJ2-1 few . TRBV12-3/TRBV12-4 CASSLLGAGRNEQFF TGTGCCAGCAGTTTACTCGGGGCAGGTAGGAATGAGCAGTTCTTC
TRBJ2-7 few . TRBV7-6 CASSLDEAGTREQYF TGTGCCAGCAGCTTAGATGAGGCGGGGACCCGGGAGCAGTACTTC
TRBJ2-2 . . TRBV5-1 CASSPVLSSGELFF TGCGCCAGCAGCCCGGTGTTATCCAGCGGGGAGCTGTTTTTT
TRBJ2-3 . . TRBV20-1 CSAREARASTDTQYF TGCAGTGCTAGAGAGGCCCGGGCCAGCACAGATACGCAGTATTTT
TRBJ2-3 . . TRBV12-3/TRBV12-4 CASRPHGADPRTDTQYF TGTGCCAGCAGGCCCCACGGTGCGGACCCGAGGACAGATACGCAGTATTTT
TRBJ1-4 many TRBD1 TRBV7-8 CASSQSGTDNEKLFF TGTGCCAGCAGCCAGAGCGGGACAGATAATGAAAAACTGTTTTTT
TRBJ2-4 many . TRBV5-1 CASSLEGPKNIQYF TGCGCCAGCAGCTTGGAAGGACCTAAAAACATTCAGTACTTC
TRBJ2-3 . TRBD2 TRBV2 CASSPQAGVDTDTQYF TGTGCCAGCAGTCCTCAGGCGGGAGTTGACACAGATACGCAGTATTTT
TRBJ2-7 many TRBD1 TRBV10-2 CASSYTGTGTYEQYF TGCGCCAGCAGCTACACCGGGACAGGAACCTACGAGCAGTACTTC
TRBJ2-7 . TRBD2 TRBV28 CASSITSGNPYEQYF TGTGCCAGCAGTATAACTAGCGGGAACCCCTACGAGCAGTACTTC
TRBJ2-7 few TRBD1 TRBV7-8 CASSPGQEHYEQYF TGTGCCAGCAGCCCGGGACAGGAACACTACGAGCAGTACTTC
TRBJ2-6 . . TRBV11-1 CASSLSGSSRAGANVLTF TGTGCCAGCAGCTTATCAGGGAGCAGCAGGGCTGGGGCCAACGTCCTGACTTTC
TRBJ1-1 . TRBD1 TRBV9 CASSKTGANTEAFF TGTGCCAGCAGCAAGACAGGGGCGAACACTGAAGCTTTCTTT
TRBJ1-4 many . TRBV12-3/TRBV12-4 CASNGLDEKLFF TGTGCCAGCAACGGGTTGGATGAAAAACTGTTTTTT
TRBJ2-3 . TRBD2 TRBV10-3 CAIAGTSGTDTQYF TGTGCCATAGCCGGGACTAGCGGCACAGATACGCAGTATTTT
TRBJ2-1 . TRBD1 TRBV24-1 CATSGQGRYNEQFF TGTGCCACCAGCGGACAGGGTAGGTACAATGAGCAGTTCTTC
TRBJ1-2 few TRBD1 TRBV7-9 CASSAMTGRGGYTF TGTGCCAGCAGCGCAATGACAGGGCGCGGTGGCTACACCTTC
TRBJ2-3 few . TRBV5-1 CASSSLTWTPTDTQYF TGCGCCAGCAGCTCACTAACTTGGACCCCCACAGATACGCAGTATTTT
TRBJ2-3 many TRBD2 TRBV20-1 CSAKGREPNTQYF TGCAGTGCGAAGGGGCGGGAGCCAAATACGCAGTATTTT
TRBJ1-2 few . TRBV24-1 CATSDAQSYGYTF TGTGCCACCAGTGACGCGCAGAGCTATGGCTACACCTTC
TRBJ2-2 . . TRBV5-1 CASTTDFTGELFF TGCGCCAGCACCACTGATTTCACCGGGGAGCTGTTTTTT
TRBJ2-4 . . TRBV5-6 CASSFAGGDIQYF TGTGCCAGCAGCTTTGCGGGTGGAGACATTCAGTACTTC
TRBJ1-2 many . TRBV6-1 CASSQDSNYGYTF TGTGCCAGCAGCCAAGACAGTAACTATGGCTACACCTTC
TRBJ1-1 few . TRBV24-1 CATAYGANTEAFF TGTGCCACCGCGTACGGGGCTAACACTGAAGCTTTCTTT
TRBJ2-1 . . TRBV24-1 CATSSYGYNEQFF TGTGCCACCAGCAGTTACGGTTACAATGAGCAGTTCTTC
TRBJ2-1 few TRBD2 TRBV4-2 CASSQAGASGGLYNEQFF TGTGCCAGCAGCCAAGCTGGAGCTAGCGGGGGCTTATACAATGAGCAGTTCTTC
TRBJ2-5 . . TRBV5-1 CASSHYRREETQYF TGCGCCAGCAGCCACTACAGGAGAGAGGAGACCCAGTACTTC
TRBJ2-5 few TRBD2 TRBV6-1 CATLDEASGTQYF TGTGCCACCTTAGACGAAGCTAGCGGGACCCAGTACTTC
TRBJ2-5 few . TRBV5-1 CASSPAGKQETQYF TGCGCCAGCAGCCCTGCTGGGAAACAAGAGACCCAGTACTTC
TRBJ2-2 . . TRBV7-8 CAVQGARDMNTGELFF TGTGCCGTCCAAGGGGCGCGGGATATGAACACCGGGGAGCTGTTTTTT
TRBJ2-7 many TRBD1 TRBV3-1 CASSQPGTGGSYEQYF TGTGCCAGCAGCCAGCCCGGGACAGGGGGCTCCTACGAGCAGTACTTC
TRBJ1-5 few . TRBV15 CATTAGGLGQPQHF TGTGCCACCACGGCCGGGGGGCTGGGTCAGCCCCAGCATTTT
TRBJ2-1 . . TRBV5-8 CASSPEYNEQFF TGTGCCAGCAGCCCTGAGTACAATGAGCAGTTCTTC
TRBJ2-4 few . TRBV14 CASSQDRSTIQYF TGTGCCAGCAGCCAAGATCGGAGTACCATTCAGTACTTC
TRBJ1-1 few . TRBV6-4 CASSDPEWGLGTEAFF TGTGCCAGCAGTGACCCGGAATGGGGCTTGGGCACTGAAGCTTTCTTT
TRBJ2-1 few TRBD2 TRBV5-1 CASSLASGGAWRNNEQFF TGCGCCAGCAGCTTGGCTAGCGGGGGGGCTTGGAGGAACAATGAGCAGTTCTTC
TRBJ2-7 . TRBD2 TRBV19 CASSMLAGGPYEQYF TGTGCCAGTAGTATGCTGGCGGGAGGGCCCTACGAGCAGTACTTC
TRBJ1-3 . . TRBV6-1 CASRTGHHSGNTIYF TGTGCCAGCAGGACGGGACACCACTCTGGAAACACCATATATTTT
TRBJ1-1 . . TRBV13 CASSPPREDLNTEAFF TGTGCCAGCAGCCCCCCCCGTGAGGATCTGAACACTGAAGCTTTCTTT